Shown below are 13 T cell receptor beta chains from a single sample sequenced in a study of shared clonotypes between healthy human individuals. Clones were read by immunoSEQ multiplex PCR, and TCRdb kept only the in-frame ones, dropping some. The data hold more than 2 million clones, with more than 90% observed a single time. Input material: naive CD4+ T cells sorted from blood. Subset of the sample: CD45RA+ positively selected. The receptors originated from a man between 18 and 29 years old in good health.

This chain joins TRBV29-1 and TRBJ1-2; D remains ambiguous. Trimming took 3 bases from V and 1 from J, leaving 12 bases between them. The CDR3 covers 14 residues. The germline V gene has CDR1 SQVTM and CDR2 ANQGSEA. The DNA of the CDR3 is TGCAGCGTTGAGACGAGGACCAGTAACTATGGCTACACCTTC. Encoded protein: CSVETRTSNYGYTF.

The rearrangement links TRBV28 to TRBJ2-3, with a tentative D call TRBD1 (6 bases). Trimming pared 6 bases from V and 5 bases from J, leaving 21 bases between. CDR3 length: 16 amino acids. Germline CDR1 MDHEN, CDR2 SYDVKM. The CDR3, as DNA: TGTGCCAGCAGCCACAGGGTCATGGGCGATGGAGATACGCAGTATTTT. It encodes CASSHRVMGDGDTQYF.

This clone was recorded only once. This chain connects TRBV4-1 to TRBJ2-2; D unclear. V was pared by 0 bases and J by 2 bases, with 7 bases between. Per the germline V gene, CDR1 is MGHRA and CDR2 is YSYEKL. The CDR3 loop spans 15 amino acids. The CDR3 spells CASSQDVANTGELFF. CDR3 bases: TGCGCCAGCAGCCAAGACGTAGCCAACACCGGGGAGCTGTTTTTT.

The rearrangement joins TRBV5-1 to TRBJ2-2; 8 positions match TRBD1. This CDR3 spans 16 amino acids. Germline assignment: CDR1 SGHRS and CDR2 YFSETQ. The V and J ends lost 0 bases and 3 bases, in that order; junction bases with no gene match: 4. This chain's CDR3 is CASSLAATGDTGELFF. CDR3 coding DNA: TGCGCCAGCAGCTTGGCCGCGACAGGGGACACCGGGGAGCTGTTTTTT.

The chain combines TRBV5-8 with TRBJ2-5, with 9 bases aligning to TRBD1. Germline CDR1 reads SGHTS; CDR2 reads YDEGEE. The CDR3 extends over 13 amino acids. V lost 6 bases, J lost 5 bases, and 5 bases stayed unmatched. The CDR3 nucleotides are TGTGCCAGCACTGCCGGGACAGGGGAGACCCAGTACTTC. Protein: CASTAGTGETQYF. The whole variable domain, remainder taken from reference TRBV5-8 and TRBJ2-5, is EAGVTQSPTHLIKTRGQQATLRCSPISGHTSVYWYQQALGLGLQFLLWYDEGEERNRGNFPPRFSGRQFPNYSSELNVNALELEDSALYLCASTAGTGETQYFGPGTRLLVL.

This clone was found a few times. The genes are TRBV28 and TRBJ2-7; D unclear. The ends were cut back, 8 bases at V and 5 bases at J, with 10 bases in the middle. The V gene's germline CDR1 is MDHEN and CDR2 SYDVKM. This CDR3 has 11 residues. The CDR3 nucleotides are TGTGCCAGCCGTCGTATCCACGAGCAGTACTTC. Amino acid sequence: CASRRIHEQYF.

V is TRBV18 and J is TRBJ1-1; the D gene is possibly TRBD1 (5 bases). Germline V gene lookup returns CDR1 KGHSH and CDR2 LQKENI. The CDR3 sequence is 16 residues long. Deletions cut 3 bases from V and 2 bases from J, with 16 bases between. CDR3 amino acids: CASSPVGGEINTEAFF. CDR3 bases: TGTGCCAGCTCACCGGTTGGGGGGGAGATAAACACTGAAGCTTTCTTT. Together with reference TRBV18 and TRBJ1-1, the CDR3 gives the full variable domain: NAGVMQNPRHLVRRRGQEARLRCSPMKGHSHVYWYRQLPEEGLKFMVYLQKENIIDESGMPKERFSAEFPKEGPSILRIQQVVRGDSAAYFCASSPVGGEINTEAFFGQGTRLTVV.

The rearrangement links TRBV29-1 to TRBJ1-2; D is unresolved. Germline V gene sequence: CDR1 SQVTM, CDR2 ANQGSEA. This CDR3 comprises 14 residues. V lost 0 bases to trimming and J lost 4 bases, with 12 bases between them. The CDR3 bases are TGCAGCGTTGAAGATCAGGACCGAGCCTATGGCTACACCTTC. This translates into CSVEDQDRAYGYTF.

This chain uses TRBV29-1 with TRBJ1-2, with D perhaps matching TRBD1 (5 bases). The CDR3 runs to 13 residues. Trimming shortened V by 5 bases and J by 0 bases, and 10 bases separated the two germline ends. The germline V gene has CDR1 SQVTM and CDR2 ANQGSEA. CDR3 in DNA: TGCAGCGTTTCGGGACGTCCTAACTATGGCTACACCTTC. Protein: CSVSGRPNYGYTF.

The chain is built from TRBV11-2 and TRBJ2-2; 9 bases match TRBD1. There are 15 residues in the CDR3. Per germline, CDR1 SGHAT and CDR2 FQNNGV. V was pared by 5 bases and J by 8 bases, with 9 bases of the junction left unmatched. The CDR3 sequence is CASSGTGQGKGELFF. DNA for the CDR3: TGTGCCAGCAGCGGCACGGGACAGGGTAAAGGGGAGCTGTTTTTT.

The gene calls are TRBV29-1 and TRBJ1-2, with 11 bases aligning to TRBD1. Germline trimming cut 7 bases from V and 2 bases from J; bases unmatched to any gene: 12. Germline V gives CDR1 SQVTM, CDR2 ANQGSEA. The CDR3 has 16 amino acids. The CDR3 sequence is CSDTTWTGGANYGYTF. The DNA for the CDR3 is TGCAGCGACACGACATGGACAGGGGGCGCGAACTATGGCTACACCTTC.

This sequence joins TRBV5-1 and TRBJ2-7, with 8 bases aligning to TRBD2. This CDR3 is 17 amino acids long. J gave up 0 bases and V 4 bases, and 12 bases lay outside the gene matches. The germline V gene encodes CDR1 SGHRS and CDR2 YFSETQ. The CDR3 here is CASSLGIAGISSYEQYF. As DNA, the CDR3 is TGCGCCAGCAGCCTAGGTATAGCGGGGATAAGCTCCTACGAGCAGTACTTC.

The rearrangement uses TRBV28 and TRBJ2-7; no clear D gene. V was pared by 1 base and J by 6 bases, with 7 bases between. Germline V gives CDR1 MDHEN, CDR2 SYDVKM. The CDR3 totals 12 residues. CDR3 DNA sequence: TGTGCCAGCAGTTTATCTTTTAGCGAGCAGTACTTC. It encodes CASSLSFSEQYF.